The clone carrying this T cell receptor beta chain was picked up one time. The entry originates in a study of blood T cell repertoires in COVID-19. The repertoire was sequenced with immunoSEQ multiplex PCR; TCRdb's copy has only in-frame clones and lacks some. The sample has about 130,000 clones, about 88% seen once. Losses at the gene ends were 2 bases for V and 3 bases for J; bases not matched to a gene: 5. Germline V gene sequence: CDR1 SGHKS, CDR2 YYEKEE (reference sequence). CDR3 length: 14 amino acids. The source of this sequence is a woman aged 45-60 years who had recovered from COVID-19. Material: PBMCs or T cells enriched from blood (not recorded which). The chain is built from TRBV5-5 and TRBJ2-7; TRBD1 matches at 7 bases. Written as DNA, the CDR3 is TGTGCCAGCAGCTTAGGGACAGCCAACTACGAGCAGTACTTC. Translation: CASSLGTANYEQYF. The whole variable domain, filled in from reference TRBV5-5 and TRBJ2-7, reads DAGVTQSPTHLIKTRGQQVTLRCSPISGHKSVSWYQQVLGQGPQFIFQYYEKEERGRGNFPDRFSARQFPNYSSELNVNALLLGDSALYLCASSLGTANYEQYFGPGTRLTVT.